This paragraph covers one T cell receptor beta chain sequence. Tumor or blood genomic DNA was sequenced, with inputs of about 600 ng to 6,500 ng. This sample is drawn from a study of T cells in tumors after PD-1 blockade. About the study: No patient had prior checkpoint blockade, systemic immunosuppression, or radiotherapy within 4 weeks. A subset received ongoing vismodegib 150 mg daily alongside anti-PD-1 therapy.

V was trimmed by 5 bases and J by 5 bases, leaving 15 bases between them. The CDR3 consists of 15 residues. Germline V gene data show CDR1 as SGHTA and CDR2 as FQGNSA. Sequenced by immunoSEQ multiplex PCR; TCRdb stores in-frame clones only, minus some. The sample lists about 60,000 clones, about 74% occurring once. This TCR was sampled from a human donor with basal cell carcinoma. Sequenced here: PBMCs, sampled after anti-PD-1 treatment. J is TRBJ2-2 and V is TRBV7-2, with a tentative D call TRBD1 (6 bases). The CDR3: CASSRSQGRTGELFF. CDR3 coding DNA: TGTGCCAGCAGCCGCTCACAGGGTAGGACCGGGGAGCTGTTTTTT.